The 10 T cell receptor beta chains below were found in one sample sequenced in a study of cytomegalovirus exposure and HLA in healthy donors. Primers: 60 Vbeta forward and 13 Jbeta reverse. The assay was immunoSEQ multiplex PCR, and TCRdb's table has in-frame clones only and misses some. Seen here are 35,000 to 55,000 clones, about 73% observed once, and the top ten hold roughly 3.4%. Source material: PBMCs. These receptors were collected from a woman aged 25-40 years in good health and CMV-seronegative.

The genes are TRBV30 and TRBJ2-1; D is ambiguous. This CDR3 is 13 amino acids long. Per the germline V gene, CDR1 is GTSNPN and CDR2 is SVGIG (reference sequence). V lost 5 bases and J 0 bases, leaving 8 bases between the germline ends. The CDR3 spells CAWLYSSYNEQFF. Written as DNA, the CDR3 is TGTGCCTGGCTATATAGCTCCTACAATGAGCAGTTCTTC. Full variable domain (missing parts from reference TRBV30 and TRBJ2-1): SQTIHQWPATLVQPVGSPLSLECTVEGTSNPNLYWYRQAAGRGLQLLFYSVGIGQISSEVPQNLSASRPQDRQFILSSKKLLLSDSGFYLCAWLYSSYNEQFFGPGTRLTVL.

The V and J genes are TRBV6-5 and TRBJ2-5; weak D call: TRBD2 (5 bases). The CDR3 contains 13 residues. Trimming shortened V by 4 bases and J by 2 bases, and 8 bases separated the two germline ends. Germline V gene sequence: CDR1 MNHEY, CDR2 SVGAGI. CDR3 nucleotides: TGTGCCAGCAGTTGGACTCCTCAAGAGACCCAGTACTTC. Translating it yields CASSWTPQETQYF.

This clone has just a few counts. The V and J genes are TRBV9 and TRBJ1-4, with D hard to call. The germline V gene has CDR1 SGDLS and CDR2 YYNGEE. This CDR3 has 12 amino acids. V was clipped by 3 bases and J by 5 bases, with 5 bases between them. The CDR3 region is CASSASNEKLFF. The CDR3 bases are TGTGCCAGCAGCGCTTCCAATGAAAAACTGTTTTTT.

J is TRBJ1-4 and V is TRBV7-2, with D unresolved. Germline CDR1 is SGHTA and CDR2 is FQGNSA. V dropped 1 base and J dropped 8 bases, with 8 bases sitting between them. The CDR3 is made up of 13 amino acids. CDR3 bases: TGTGCCAGCAGCTTAGTATTATCGGAAAAACTGTTTTTT. Residues: CASSLVLSEKLFF.

The V call is TRBV7-9, the J call TRBJ2-7; D remains ambiguous. CDR3 length: 14 residues. Trimming took 3 bases from V and 1 from J, leaving 10 bases between them. CDR1 and CDR2 (germline): SEHNR, FQNEAQ (reference sequence). The CDR3 sequence: CASSLPPQSYEQYF. DNA of the CDR3: TGTGCCAGCAGCTTGCCGCCGCAGTCCTACGAGCAGTACTTC. Full variable domain (rest looked up from reference TRBV7-9 and TRBJ2-7): DTGVSQNPRHKITKRGQNVTFRCDPISEHNRLYWYRQTLGQGPEFLTYFQNEAQLEKSRLLSDRFSAERPKGSFSTLEIQRTEQGDSAMYLCASSLPPQSYEQYFGPGTRLTVT.

V usage is TRBV2 and J usage is TRBJ2-7, with a tentative D call TRBD1 (5 bases). The CDR3 has 15 residues. CDR1 and CDR2 (germline): SNHLY, FYNNEI. V was pared by 4 bases and J by 5 bases, with 18 bases between. CDR3: CASSGWQQGANEQYF. The CDR3 DNA sequence: TGTGCCAGCAGTGGTTGGCAGCAAGGGGCTAACGAGCAGTACTTC. Complete variable domain (other parts from reference TRBV2 and TRBJ2-7): EPEVTQTPSHQVTQMGQEVILRCVPISNHLYFYWYRQILGQKVEFLVSFYNNEISEKSEIFDDQFSVERPDGSNFTLKIRSTKLEDSAMYFCASSGWQQGANEQYFGPGTRLTVT.

This clone was recorded a few times. This chain connects TRBV2 to TRBJ2-7; TRBD1 aligns across 10 bases. This CDR3 has 14 amino acids. The junction had 6 bases not matched to a gene; V was cut back by 7 bases and J by 3 bases. Germline values: CDR1 SNHLY, CDR2 FYNNEI. CDR3 protein: CASTGQGEVYEQYF. The DNA for the CDR3 is TGTGCCAGCACCGGACAGGGGGAGGTCTACGAGCAGTACTTC. Looking up the rest from reference TRBV2 and TRBJ2-7 gives the full variable domain: EPEVTQTPSHQVTQMGQEVILRCVPISNHLYFYWYRQILGQKVEFLVSFYNNEISEKSEIFDDQFSVERPDGSNFTLKIRSTKLEDSAMYFCASTGQGEVYEQYFGPGTRLTVT.

The rearrangement uses TRBV29-1 and TRBJ2-1, with D perhaps matching TRBD2 (5 bases). V gave up 4 bases and J gave up 15 bases, with 13 bases separating them. Germline V gene data show CDR1 as SQVTM and CDR2 as ANQGSEA. The CDR3 runs 10 residues. CDR3 loop: CSVGEGVGFF. In DNA, the CDR3 is TGCAGCGTTGGAGAGGGAGTAGGGTTCTTC.

V and J are TRBV30 and TRBJ2-3, with D possibly TRBD2 on 6 matching bases. Trimming left V 2 bases short and J 3 bases short, with 12 bases between. CDR3 length: 14 residues. CDR1 and CDR2 (germline): GTSNPN, SVGIG (reference sequence). The CDR3 loop reads CAWSRGGFTDTQYF. The CDR3 DNA sequence: TGTGCCTGGAGTAGGGGAGGCTTTACAGATACGCAGTATTTT.

Of note for this clone: Additional DNA sequences in this sample encode the identical CDR3. The chain links TRBV28 to TRBJ1-5; D possibly corresponds to TRBD1 (5 bases). Per the germline V gene, CDR1 is MDHEN and CDR2 is SYDVKM. The CDR3 has 14 amino acids. Trimming took off 2 bases at V and 6 bases at J, with 11 bases between the two ends. For the CDR3, the DNA is TGTGCCAGCAGTTTAGGGGCAGGTGCTCAGCCCCAGCATTTT. This translates into CASSLGAGAQPQHF. Variable domain in full (rest from reference TRBV28 and TRBJ1-5): DVKVTQSSRYLVKRTGEKVFLECVQDMDHENMFWYRQDPGLGLRLIYFSYDVKMKEKGDIPEGYSVSREKKERFSLILESASTNQTSMYLCASSLGAGAQPQHFGDGTRLSIL.